The rows below give T cell receptor beta chains drawn from one sample of a study of cytomegalovirus exposure and HLA in healthy donors. Profiling relied on immunoSEQ multiplex PCR, and the TCRdb table lists in-frame clones only, not all of them. The sample has over 150,000 clones, approximately 75% seen once. The sequencing input was PBMCs. These receptors were obtained from a man aged 18-30 years in good health and CMV-seronegative. Both conserved end residues are part of each CDR3. A D gene is named only where the DNA matches it firmly. Where a row states a size, it is once, few, many or the class of an expanded clone; other rows omit it.

d_call	v_call	j_call	clone_size	cdr3_aa	cdr3_nt
TRBD1	TRBV19	TRBJ1-6	.	CASGQGARSYNSPLHF	TGTGCCAGTGGGCAGGGGGCAAGGTCCTATAATTCACCCCTCCACTTT
TRBD1	TRBV30	TRBJ1-1	once	CAWRSPGQGKTEAFF	TGTGCCTGGAGATCCCCGGGACAGGGGAAGACTGAAGCTTTCTTT
.	TRBV16	TRBJ2-3	.	CASRRESSTDTQYF	TGTGCCAGCAGACGCGAGTCTAGCACAGATACGCAGTATTTT
TRBD1	TRBV2	TRBJ1-2	.	CARRGTGVVGYTF	TGTGCCAGACGCGGGACAGGGGTTGTCGGCTACACCTTC
TRBD1	TRBV11-3	TRBJ2-1	.	CASSLFGTGPYNEQFF	TGTGCCAGCAGCTTGTTTGGGACAGGCCCTTACAATGAGCAGTTCTTC
.	TRBV5-1	TRBJ2-1	.	CASSFRVSAYNEQFF	TGCGCCAGCAGCTTCCGTGTCTCGGCCTACAATGAGCAGTTCTTC
.	TRBV4-3	TRBJ1-4	.	CASSQDSRGGAGEKLFF	TGCGCCAGCAGCCAAGACTCCCGGGGGGGCGCCGGGGAAAAACTGTTTTTT
.	TRBV5-6	TRBJ2-5	.	CASSFPPGQETQYF	TGTGCCAGCAGCTTCCCCCCAGGGCAAGAGACCCAGTACTTC
.	TRBV5-1	TRBJ1-2	.	CASSSGIDYGYTF	TGCGCCAGCAGCTCGGGGATTGACTATGGCTACACCTTC
.	TRBV6-1	TRBJ1-2	.	CASSNGGAGYGYTF	TGTGCCAGCAGTAATGGGGGGGCCGGCTATGGCTACACCTTC
.	TRBV5-1	TRBJ2-4	.	CASSPPAGAGGNSQYF	TGCGCCAGCAGTCCGCCGGCGGGGGCAGGTGGGAACAGTCAGTACTTC
.	TRBV19	TRBJ1-5	once	CASSRGGSNQPQHF	TGTGCCAGTAGTAGAGGAGGTAGCAATCAGCCCCAGCATTTT
TRBD1	TRBV28	TRBJ2-5	few	CASSPGTGVKETQYF	TGTGCCAGCAGTCCCGGGACAGGGGTAAAGGAGACCCAGTACTTC
TRBD1	TRBV9	TRBJ2-7	.	CASSDRPGTGFHEQYF	TGTGCCAGCAGCGACAGACCCGGGACAGGGTTCCACGAGCAGTACTTC
.	TRBV14	TRBJ2-1	once	CASSVHRGSSYNEQFF	TGTGCCAGCAGCGTCCATAGAGGGAGCTCCTACAATGAGCAGTTCTTC
.	TRBV5-5	TRBJ1-2	.	CASSFSPNSGGYTF	TGTGCCAGCAGCTTTTCCCCGAACTCGGGTGGCTACACCTTC
.	TRBV5-5	TRBJ1-2	.	CASSPGHLYGYTF	TGTGCCAGCAGCCCGGGACACCTCTATGGCTACACCTTC
.	TRBV19	TRBJ1-1	.	CASTTGITEAFF	TGTGCCAGTACCACAGGGATCACTGAAGCTTTCTTT
.	TRBV19	TRBJ1-1	.	CASSPSRVANTEAFF	TGTGCCAGTAGTCCTTCCAGGGTTGCGAACACTGAAGCTTTCTTT
TRBD2	TRBV2	TRBJ2-7	once	CASSTPSGGGFSYEQYF	TGTGCCAGCAGTACCCCCTCGGGCGGGGGGTTTTCCTACGAGCAGTACTTC
.	TRBV6-5	TRBJ1-1	few	CASSPGGTEAFF	TGTGCCAGCAGCCCCGGGGGCACTGAAGCTTTCTTT
.	TRBV5-1	TRBJ1-1	.	CASSLWYQGTTEAFF	TGCGCCAGCAGCTTGTGGTATCAGGGAACGACTGAAGCTTTCTTT
.	TRBV7-2	TRBJ2-5	.	CASSPRGLQETQYF	TGTGCCAGCAGCCCTCGGGGACTTCAAGAGACCCAGTACTTC
.	TRBV4-1	TRBJ1-5	.	CASSQEGGYSNQPQHF	TGCGCCAGCAGCCAAGAGGGGGGGTATAGCAATCAGCCCCAGCATTTT
.	TRBV5-1	TRBJ2-1	.	CASSPDPSSYNEQFF	TGCGCCAGCAGCCCAGATCCTAGCTCCTACAATGAGCAGTTCTTC
TRBD1	TRBV19	TRBJ2-5	.	CASSIVGTGWETQYF	TGTGCCAGTAGTATAGTCGGGACAGGGTGGGAGACCCAGTACTTC
.	TRBV5-1	TRBJ1-1	.	CASSPRRGGGNTEAFF	TGCGCCAGCAGCCCACGTCGCGGGGGGGGGAACACTGAAGCTTTCTTT
TRBD2	TRBV7-3	TRBJ2-1	.	CASSLRPAGSYNEQFF	TGTGCCAGCAGCTTACGCCCAGCGGGGAGTTACAATGAGCAGTTCTTC
TRBD1	TRBV11-3	TRBJ1-2	.	CASSTTGGDGGYTF	TGTGCCAGCAGTACAACAGGGGGCGACGGTGGCTACACCTTC
TRBD2	TRBV7-9	TRBJ2-3	.	CASSLRAGEHTQYF	TGTGCCAGCAGCTTAAGAGCGGGGGAACATACGCAGTATTTT
.	TRBV30	TRBJ1-3	.	CAWSVRRTVSGNTIYF	TGTGCCTGGAGTGTACGCCGGACTGTCTCTGGAAACACCATATATTTT
TRBD1	TRBV4-1	TRBJ1-1	few	CASSLLRDRGDTEAFF	TGCGCCAGCAGCCTCCTCCGGGACAGGGGTGACACTGAAGCTTTCTTT
.	TRBV27	TRBJ1-2	.	CASSFTTGPNYGYTF	TGTGCCAGCAGCTTCACAACAGGGCCAAACTATGGCTACACCTTC
.	TRBV7-9	TRBJ1-6	.	CASSLTTGPVGSPLHF	TGTGCCAGCAGCTTGACGACAGGCCCCGTAGGATCACCCCTCCACTTT
TRBD1	TRBV2	TRBJ2-2	.	CASSFRDRGLSDTGELFF	TGTGCCAGCAGTTTCCGGGACAGGGGGCTATCGGACACCGGGGAGCTGTTTTTT
TRBD2	TRBV19	TRBJ2-2	few	CATRTSGNTGELFF	TGTGCCACCCGGACTAGCGGAAACACCGGGGAGCTGTTTTTT
.	TRBV9	TRBJ2-5	.	CASSVNREHGTQYF	TGTGCCAGCAGCGTAAACAGGGAGCATGGGACCCAGTACTTC
.	TRBV4-3	TRBJ2-7	.	CASSQDPAVEQYF	TGCGCCAGCAGCCAAGATCCTGCAGTGGAGCAGTACTTC
TRBD2	TRBV6-1	TRBJ2-3	.	CASSGGGGTDTQYF	TGTGCCAGCAGTGGGGGGGGAGGCACAGATACGCAGTATTTT
.	TRBV21-1	TRBJ1-2	.	CASSKGTGQGDYGYTF	TGTGCCAGCAGCAAAGGGACTGGACAGGGAGACTATGGCTACACCTTC
.	TRBV9	TRBJ2-7	few	CASSVSWGGGYEQYF	TGTGCCAGCAGCGTATCGTGGGGGGGCGGCTACGAGCAGTACTTC
.	TRBV5-1	TRBJ2-4	.	CASSLGKAGEPDIQYF	TGCGCCAGCAGCCTCGGAAAGGCAGGGGAGCCTGACATTCAGTACTTC
.	TRBV2	TRBJ1-6	.	CASRQTDTGSPLHF	TGTGCCAGCAGACAGACGGACACTGGTTCACCCCTCCACTTT
.	TRBV2	TRBJ2-6	.	CASSFGSSGANVLTF	TGTGCCAGCAGCTTCGGGAGCTCTGGGGCCAACGTCCTGACTTTC
.	TRBV4-2	TRBJ1-1	few	CASSQEDSLTEAFF	TGTGCCAGCAGCCAAGAGGACAGCCTAACTGAAGCTTTCTTT
TRBD1	TRBV2	TRBJ1-1	.	CASIGEQGGLEAFF	TGTGCCAGCATAGGGGAACAGGGGGGCCTTGAAGCTTTCTTT
TRBD1	TRBV19	TRBJ1-1	few	CASWPAVQGENTEAFF	TGTGCCAGTTGGCCAGCTGTGCAGGGGGAGAACACTGAAGCTTTCTTT
.	TRBV4-1	TRBJ2-1	.	CASSPPQGTGNEQFF	TGCGCCAGCAGCCCACCACAGGGGACTGGGAATGAGCAGTTCTTC
TRBD1	TRBV7-7	TRBJ2-5	once	CASSLGPNRGETQYF	TGTGCTAGCAGCTTAGGGCCAAACAGGGGAGAGACCCAGTACTTC
TRBD1	TRBV5-1	TRBJ2-7	.	CASSGSTGGSYEQYF	TGCGCCAGCAGCGGGTCAACAGGGGGGAGCTACGAGCAGTACTTC
.	TRBV11-1	TRBJ2-1	.	CASSLGQSSYNEQFF	TGTGCCAGCAGCCTTGGACAGAGCTCCTACAATGAGCAGTTCTTC
TRBD1	TRBV5-1	TRBJ1-6	.	CASSPGTGGLPLHF	TGCGCCAGCAGCCCCGGGACAGGGGGCCTTCCCCTCCACTTT
.	TRBV7-9	TRBJ1-1	.	CASTRAGVRTEAFF	TGTGCCAGCACCCGGGCGGGGGTTCGGACTGAAGCTTTCTTT